Shown below are 4 T cell receptor beta chains from a single sample sequenced in a study of OX40 agonist ivuxolimab in advanced cancers. Sequencing used immunoSEQ multiplex PCR; TCRdb keeps in-frame clones, though not all of them. This sample has fewer than 30,000 clones, with roughly 80% found just once. The sample consisted of CD4+ or CD8+ T cells sorted from blood, taken in a trial of the OX40 agonist ivuxolimab. The source of these receptors is an adult with an advanced solid tumor such as melanoma, head and neck, liver or kidney cancer.

The chain couples TRBV27 to TRBJ2-2; D is perhaps TRBD1 (5 bases). Germline V gene sequence: CDR1 MNHEY, CDR2 SMNVEV (reference sequence). This CDR3 has 15 residues. The V end was cut by 0 bases, the J end by 6 bases, with 11 bases between. As DNA, the CDR3 is TGTGCCAGCAGTTTATCAGGGGCCGGAGCCGGGGAGCTGTTTTTT. This encodes CASSLSGAGAGELFF.

This clone was counted a single time. The gene calls are TRBV6-5 and TRBJ1-1; the D gene is possibly TRBD1 (5 bases). CDR3 size: 15 residues. Germline loops: CDR1 MNHEY, CDR2 SVGAGI. The V and J ends lost 3 bases and 4 bases respectively, with 15 bases between them. In DNA form, the CDR3 reads TGTGCCAGCAGTTATGGGGCCATTCGAATCACTGAAGCTTTCTTT. It is translated as CASSYGAIRITEAFF.

The genes are TRBV11-2 and TRBJ2-3; 12 nucleotides align to TRBD2. Germline loops: CDR1 SGHAT, CDR2 FQNNGV. This CDR3 region has 17 residues. Trimming at V came to 4 bases and at J to 4 bases, leaving 9 bases not matched to a gene. The CDR3 coding sequence is TGTGCCAGCAGCTCGCAGACTAGCGGGAGTTGGGCAGATACGCAGTATTTT. It encodes CASSSQTSGSWADTQYF.

The genes are TRBV5-4 and TRBJ2-5; a possible D gene is TRBD2 (6 bases). Germline loops: CDR1 SGHNT, CDR2 YYREEE (reference sequence). The CDR3 length is 13 residues. Trimming shortened V by 0 bases and J by 5 bases, and 8 bases separated the two germline ends. This CDR3 reads CASSLESGETQYF. As DNA, the CDR3 is TGTGCCAGCAGCTTGGAAAGCGGGGAGACCCAGTACTTC. The variable domain in full, completed from reference TRBV5-4 and TRBJ2-5, reads ETGVTQSPTHLIKTRGQQVTLRCSSQSGHNTVSWYQQALGQGPQFIFQYYREEENGRGNFPPRFSGLQFPNYSSELNVNALELDDSALYLCASSLESGETQYFGPGTRLLVL.